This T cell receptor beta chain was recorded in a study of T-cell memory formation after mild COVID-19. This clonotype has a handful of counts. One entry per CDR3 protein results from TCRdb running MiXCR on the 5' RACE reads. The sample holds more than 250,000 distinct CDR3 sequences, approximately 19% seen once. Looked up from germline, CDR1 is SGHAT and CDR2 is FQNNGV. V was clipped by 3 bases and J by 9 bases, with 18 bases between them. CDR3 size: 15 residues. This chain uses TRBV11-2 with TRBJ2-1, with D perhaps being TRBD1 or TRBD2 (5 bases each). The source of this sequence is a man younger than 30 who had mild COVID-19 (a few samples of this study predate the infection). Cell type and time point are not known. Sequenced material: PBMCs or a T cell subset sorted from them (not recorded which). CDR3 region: CASSLGRTPTVEQFF. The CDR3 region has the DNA TGTGCCAGCAGCTTGGGACGAACCCCAACAGTTGAGCAGTTCTTC.